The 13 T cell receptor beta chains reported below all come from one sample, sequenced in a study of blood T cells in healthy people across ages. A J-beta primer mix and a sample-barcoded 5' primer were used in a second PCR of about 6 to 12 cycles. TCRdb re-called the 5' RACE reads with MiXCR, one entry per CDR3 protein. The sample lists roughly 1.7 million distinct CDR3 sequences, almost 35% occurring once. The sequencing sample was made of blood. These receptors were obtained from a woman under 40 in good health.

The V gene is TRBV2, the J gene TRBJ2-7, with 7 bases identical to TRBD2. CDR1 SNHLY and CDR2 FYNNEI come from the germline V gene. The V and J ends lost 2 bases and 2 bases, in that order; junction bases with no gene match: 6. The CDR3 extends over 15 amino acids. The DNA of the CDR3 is TGTGCCAGCAGTGAAACTGGCGGGGGACCCTACGAGCAGTACTTC. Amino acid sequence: CASSETGGGPYEQYF. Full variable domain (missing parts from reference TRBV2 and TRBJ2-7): EPEVTQTPSHQVTQMGQEVILRCVPISNHLYFYWYRQILGQKVEFLVSFYNNEISEKSEIFDDQFSVERPDGSNFTLKIRSTKLEDSAMYFCASSETGGGPYEQYFGPGTRLTVT.

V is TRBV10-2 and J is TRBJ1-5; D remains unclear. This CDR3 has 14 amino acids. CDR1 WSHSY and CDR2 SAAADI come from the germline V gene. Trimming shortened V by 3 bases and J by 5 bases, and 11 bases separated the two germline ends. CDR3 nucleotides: TGCGCCAGCAGTGACGCACATGTTGATCAGCCCCAGCATTTT. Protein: CASSDAHVDQPQHF.

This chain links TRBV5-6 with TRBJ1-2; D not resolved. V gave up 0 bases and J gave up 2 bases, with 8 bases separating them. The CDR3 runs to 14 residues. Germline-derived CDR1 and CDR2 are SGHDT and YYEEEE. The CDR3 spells CASSLAMENYGYTF. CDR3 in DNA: TGTGCCAGCAGCTTGGCCATGGAAAACTATGGCTACACCTTC. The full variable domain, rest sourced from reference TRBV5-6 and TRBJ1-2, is DAGVTQSPTHLIKTRGQQVTLRCSPKSGHDTVSWYQQALGQGPQFIFQYYEEEERQRGNFPDRFSGHQFPNYSSELNVNALLLGDSALYLCASSLAMENYGYTFGSGTRLTVV.

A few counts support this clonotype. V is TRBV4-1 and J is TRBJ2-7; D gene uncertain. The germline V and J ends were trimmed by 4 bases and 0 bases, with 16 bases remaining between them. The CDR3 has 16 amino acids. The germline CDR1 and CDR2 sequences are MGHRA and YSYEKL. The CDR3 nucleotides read TGCGCCAGCAGCCCTGAACCGGGCTCCAGCTCCTACGAGCAGTACTTC. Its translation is CASSPEPGSSSYEQYF.

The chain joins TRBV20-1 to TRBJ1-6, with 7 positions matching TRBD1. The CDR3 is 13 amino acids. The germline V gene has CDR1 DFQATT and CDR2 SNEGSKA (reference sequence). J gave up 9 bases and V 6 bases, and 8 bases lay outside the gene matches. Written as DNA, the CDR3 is TGCAGTGCCGCCAGAGGACAGGCTTCACCCCTCCACTTT. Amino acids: CSAARGQASPLHF.

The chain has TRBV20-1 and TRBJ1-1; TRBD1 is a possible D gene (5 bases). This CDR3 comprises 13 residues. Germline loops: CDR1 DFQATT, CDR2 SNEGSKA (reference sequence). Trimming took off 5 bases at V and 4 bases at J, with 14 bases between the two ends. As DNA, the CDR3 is TGCAGTGCTGTGGACACGGTGAGCACTGAAGCTTTCTTT. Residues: CSAVDTVSTEAFF.

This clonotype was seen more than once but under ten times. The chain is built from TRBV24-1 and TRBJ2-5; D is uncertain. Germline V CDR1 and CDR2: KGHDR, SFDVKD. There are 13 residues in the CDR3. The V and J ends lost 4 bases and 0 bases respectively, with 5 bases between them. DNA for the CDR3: TGTGCCACCAGTGACCCGTACCAAGAGACCCAGTACTTC. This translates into CATSDPYQETQYF.

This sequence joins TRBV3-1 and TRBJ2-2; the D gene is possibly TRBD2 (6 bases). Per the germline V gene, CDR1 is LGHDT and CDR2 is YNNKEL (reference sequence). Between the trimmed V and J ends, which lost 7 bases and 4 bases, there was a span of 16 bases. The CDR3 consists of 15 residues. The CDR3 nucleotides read TGTGCCAGCAATAATGGAGGGGCGGGCACCGGGGAGCTGTTTTTT. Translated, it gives CASNNGGAGTGELFF.

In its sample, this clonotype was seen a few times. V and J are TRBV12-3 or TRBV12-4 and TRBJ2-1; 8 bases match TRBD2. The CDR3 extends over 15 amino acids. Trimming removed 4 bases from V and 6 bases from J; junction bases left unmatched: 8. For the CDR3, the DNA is TGTGCCAGCAGTTCACAAGCGGGAGTGGGCAATGAGCAGTTCTTC. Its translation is CASSSQAGVGNEQFF.

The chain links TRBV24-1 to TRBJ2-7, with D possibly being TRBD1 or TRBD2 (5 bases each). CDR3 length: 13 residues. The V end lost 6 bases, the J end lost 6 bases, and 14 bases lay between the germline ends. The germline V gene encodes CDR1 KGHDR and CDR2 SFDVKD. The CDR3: CATSYSGTGEQYF. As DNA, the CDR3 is TGTGCCACCAGTTATTCGGGGACGGGCGAGCAGTACTTC.

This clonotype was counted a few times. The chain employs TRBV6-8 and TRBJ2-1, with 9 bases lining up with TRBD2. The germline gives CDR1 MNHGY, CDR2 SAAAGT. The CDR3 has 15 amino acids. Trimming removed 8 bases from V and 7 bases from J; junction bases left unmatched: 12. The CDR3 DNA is TGTGCCAGCGCCCGGGGCGGGGGGGAAGATAATGAGCAGTTCTTC. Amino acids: CASARGGGEDNEQFF.

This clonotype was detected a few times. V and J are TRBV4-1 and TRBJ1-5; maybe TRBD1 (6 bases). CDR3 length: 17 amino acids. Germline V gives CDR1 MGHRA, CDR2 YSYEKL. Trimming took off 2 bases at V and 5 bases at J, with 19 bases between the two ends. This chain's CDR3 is CASSQTPNRVRDQPQHF. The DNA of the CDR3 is TGCGCCAGCAGCCAAACCCCCAACAGGGTGAGGGATCAGCCCCAGCATTTT.

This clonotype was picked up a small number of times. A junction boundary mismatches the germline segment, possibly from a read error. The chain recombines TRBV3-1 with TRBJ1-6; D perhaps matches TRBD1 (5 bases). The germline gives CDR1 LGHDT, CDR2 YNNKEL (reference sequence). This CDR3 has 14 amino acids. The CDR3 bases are TGTGCCAGTAGCCAAGGGGCGCGGAATTCACCCCTCCACTTT. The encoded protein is CASSQGARNSPLHF.